Below are 17 T cell receptor beta chains sequenced from a single sample in a study of blood T cell repertoires in COVID-19. Measured with immunoSEQ multiplex PCR; TCRdb has only the in-frame clones, and not every one. The table lists about 120,000 clones, more than 85% of them singletons, with approximately 20% in the top ten. The sequencing sample was made of peripheral blood. These receptors were collected from a human donor with acute or convalescent COVID-19. The donor label of this sample is uncertain.

The chain employs TRBV30 and TRBJ2-5; D might be TRBD1 (7 bases). CDR1 and CDR2 from the germline V gene are GTSNPN and SVGIG (reference sequence). V was clipped by 0 bases and J by 1 base, with 12 bases between them. The CDR3 consists of 15 residues. The CDR3 here is CAWSVGGTAQETQYF. The CDR3, as DNA: TGTGCCTGGAGTGTAGGGGGGACAGCCCAAGAGACCCAGTACTTC.

This chain joins TRBV7-8 and TRBJ1-2, with D perhaps matching TRBD1 (6 bases). The germline V and J ends were trimmed by 5 bases and 4 bases, with 11 bases remaining between them. Germline CDR1 and CDR2: SGHVS and FQNEAQ. The CDR3 spans 13 residues. The CDR3 is CASSGGPTYGYTF. For the CDR3, the DNA is TGTGCCAGCAGCGGGGGCCCTACCTATGGCTACACCTTC.

The CDR3 here is CAWSVGTSGGEGETQYF. The CDR3 bases are TGTGCCTGGAGTGTGGGGACTAGCGGGGGGGAAGGAGAGACCCAGTACTTC. The chain recombines TRBV30 with TRBJ2-5; 16 bases are shared with TRBD2. The V gene's germline CDR1 is GTSNPN and CDR2 SVGIG (reference sequence). The CDR3 has 17 amino acids. J lost 4 bases, V lost 0 bases, and 5 bases had no gene match.

The V gene is TRBV5-6, the J gene TRBJ2-1; TRBD1 matches at 9 bases. Germline lookup yields CDR1 SGHDT and CDR2 YYEEEE. V shed 4 bases, J shed 1 base, and the junction held 3 bases outside the gene matches. The CDR3 extends over 15 amino acids. The CDR3 region is CASSPGTGSYNEQFF. CDR3 sequence (DNA): TGTGCCAGCAGCCCCGGGACAGGGTCCTACAATGAGCAGTTCTTC.

This rearrangement joins TRBV3-1 (or the pseudogene TRBV3-2) to TRBJ2-4, with D hard to call. Trimming took 4 bases from V and 5 from J, leaving 6 bases between them. The CDR3 runs 12 residues. CDR1 is LGHDT, CDR2 YNNKEL, per germline (reference sequence). This chain's CDR3 is CASSLGENIQYF. CDR3 bases: TGTGCCAGCAGCCTAGGAGAAAACATTCAGTACTTC.

The count of this clone is one. For the CDR3, the DNA is TGCGCCAGCAGCCGCAACAGGCGTAACACTGAAGCTTTCTTT. Residues: CASSRNRRNTEAFF. This rearrangement joins TRBV5-1 to TRBJ1-1, with D possibly matching TRBD1 (5 bases). The CDR3 totals 14 residues. Germline loops: CDR1 SGHRS, CDR2 YFSETQ. V shed 4 bases and J shed 2 bases, with 12 bases lying between them.

J is TRBJ1-5 and V is TRBV6-5; 7 bases are shared with TRBD1. J lost 11 bases, V lost 0 bases, and 7 bases had no gene match. The V gene's germline CDR1 is MNHEY and CDR2 SVGAGI. The CDR3 is 14 residues long. This CDR3 reads CASSYSYRGESQHF. The CDR3 DNA is TGTGCCAGCAGTTACTCCTACAGGGGAGAGTCCCAGCATTTT.

The chain recombines TRBV19 with TRBJ1-6, with 9 positions matching TRBD1. V was pared by 7 bases and J by 8 bases, with 12 bases of the junction left unmatched. The germline V gene has CDR1 LNHDA and CDR2 SQIVND (reference sequence). The CDR3 extends over 16 amino acids. The CDR3 region has the DNA TGTGCCAGTACCCGCACCCAGGGACAGGGATATTCACCCCTCCACTTT. It is translated as CASTRTQGQGYSPLHF.

As regards this clone: Other DNA sequences in this sample translate to the same CDR3. This chain joins TRBV11-2 and TRBJ2-7, with 8 bases fitting TRBD2. The CDR3 loop spans 15 amino acids. Germline trimming cut 8 bases from V and 5 bases from J; bases unmatched to any gene: 14. Germline V gene sequence: CDR1 SGHAT, CDR2 FQNNGV. The CDR3 region has the DNA TGTGCCAGCCGGGGGGCTAGCGGGTATAACGACGAGCAGTACTTC. Its protein is CASRGASGYNDEQYF. The variable domain in full, completed from reference TRBV11-2 and TRBJ2-7, reads EAGVAQSPRYKIIEKRQSVAFWCNPISGHATLYWYQQILGQGPKLLIQFQNNGVVDDSQLPKDRFSAERLKGVDSTLKIQPAKLEDSAVYLCASRGASGYNDEQYFGPGTRLTVT.

This rearrangement joins TRBV7-8 to TRBJ1-1; TRBD1 agrees at 7 bases. V shed 5 bases and J 4 bases; nucleotides not matched to a gene: 10. Germline-derived CDR1 and CDR2 are SGHVS and FQNEAQ. This CDR3 is built from 15 residues. Here the CDR3 DNA reads TGTGCCAGCAGCCCAAAGACAGGGCTGGGCACTGAAGCTTTCTTT. It encodes CASSPKTGLGTEAFF. Full variable domain (remainder filled in from reference TRBV7-8 and TRBJ1-1): GAGVSQSPRYKVAKRGQDVALRCDPISGHVSLFWYQQALGQGPEFLTYFQNEAQLDKSGLPSDRFFAERPEGSVSTLKIQRTQQEDSAVYLCASSPKTGLGTEAFFGQGTRLTVV.

The V call is TRBV3-1 (or the pseudogene TRBV3-2), the J call TRBJ2-1; 7 bases align to TRBD2. Per the germline V gene, CDR1 is LGHDT and CDR2 is YNNKEL (reference sequence). J lost 4 bases, V lost 4 bases, and 10 bases had no gene match. The CDR3 is 16 residues long. The CDR3 loop is CASSPPQAGRYNEQFF. DNA of the CDR3: TGTGCCAGCAGCCCCCCACAAGCGGGGAGATACAATGAGCAGTTCTTC.

The chain uses TRBV14 and TRBJ2-5, with 8 bases fitting TRBD2. Germline V gene data show CDR1 as SGHDN and CDR2 as FVKESK. This CDR3 contains 14 residues. V dropped 1 base and J dropped 7; count of bases not matched to a gene: 5. DNA of the CDR3: TGTGCCAGCAGCCAAGGGCTAGCGGGCTCGACCCAGTACTTC. Amino acids: CASSQGLAGSTQYF.

The genes are TRBV6-2 or TRBV6-3 and TRBJ2-2, with D perhaps TRBD2 (6 bases). Per the germline V gene, CDR1 is MNHEY and CDR2 is SVGEGT. This CDR3 has 17 residues. The ends were cut back, 2 bases at V and 5 bases at J, with 18 bases in the middle. The CDR3 DNA sequence: TGTGCCAGCAGTTACGGTTTGGGGGAGGCCAGGACCGGGGAGCTGTTTTTT. Translated, it gives CASSYGLGEARTGELFF.

The rearrangement uses TRBV5-1 and TRBJ1-6; 9 bases align to TRBD1. The V segment lost 5 bases and the J segment 8 bases; nucleotides outside the gene matches: 8. The CDR3 runs 15 residues. CDR1 is SGHRS and CDR2 is YFSETQ in the germline V gene. The CDR3 spells CASRISGTGYSPLHF. In DNA, the CDR3 is TGCGCCAGCAGAATATCCGGGACAGGGTATTCACCCCTCCACTTT.

The genes are TRBV6-6 and TRBJ2-5; D remains unclear. The CDR3 totals 13 residues. V gave up 2 bases and J gave up 5 bases, with 9 bases separating them. Per germline, CDR1 MNHNY and CDR2 SVGAGI (reference sequence). The CDR3 DNA reads TGTGCCAGCAGTTACCCCGAACTCGAGACCCAGTACTTC. Its protein product is CASSYPELETQYF.

The chain couples TRBV10-3 to TRBJ2-7; TRBD1 matches at 10 bases. The trim removed 5 bases at V and 3 bases at J, leaving 10 bases unmatched. Germline V gene sequence: CDR1 ENHRY, CDR2 SYGVKD. The CDR3 covers 16 residues. CDR3 region: CAISRPPGQGYYEQYF. The DNA of the CDR3 is TGTGCCATCAGTAGACCCCCGGGACAGGGGTACTACGAGCAGTACTTC.

J is TRBJ2-1 and V is TRBV5-1; 9 bases align to TRBD1. The V gene end was trimmed by 5 bases and the J gene end by 0 bases; junction bases not matched to a gene: 3. Germline V gives CDR1 SGHRS, CDR2 YFSETQ. This CDR3 is 15 amino acids long. CDR3 in amino acids: CASSRDRASYNEQFF. The DNA of the CDR3 is TGCGCCAGCAGTCGGGACAGGGCCTCCTACAATGAGCAGTTCTTC.